These 22 T cell receptor beta chains came from one sample sequenced in a study of blood T cell repertoires in COVID-19. The protocol was immunoSEQ multiplex PCR, while the TCRdb copy is restricted to in-frame clones and leaves out a portion. Seen here are 250,000 or so clones, 80% to 85% observed once, and the top ten hold roughly 3.2%. Sample: peripheral blood. The receptors shown here come from a woman younger than 35 with acute or convalescent COVID-19.

The chain joins TRBV6-1 to TRBJ2-1, with 8 positions matching TRBD1. V lost 1 base to trimming and J lost 15 bases; unmatched junction nucleotides: 8. CDR3 length: 13 amino acids. Germline V gives CDR1 MNHNS, CDR2 SASEGT. The chain's CDR3 is CASSEGTGLVRFF. The CDR3 nucleotides read TGTGCCAGCAGTGAAGGGACAGGGTTAGTGAGGTTCTTC.

The CDR3 loop is CASKAGGATGELFF. The DNA of the CDR3 is TGTGCCAGTAAGGCGGGAGGTGCCACCGGGGAGCTGTTTTTT. V usage is TRBV19 and J usage is TRBJ2-2, with 8 bases matching TRBD2. J gave up 4 bases and V 7 bases, and 5 bases lay outside the gene matches. The CDR3 runs 14 residues. Looked up from germline, CDR1 is LNHDA and CDR2 is SQIVND (reference sequence).

The chain employs TRBV6-4 and TRBJ1-2; D ambiguous. There are 16 residues in the CDR3. Trimming stripped 6 bases from V and 2 bases from J, with 19 bases between. Germline V gene data show CDR1 as MRHNA and CDR2 as SNTAGT. This chain's CDR3 is CASRKEGSNANYGYTF. The CDR3, as DNA: TGTGCCAGCAGAAAGGAGGGAAGCAACGCCAACTATGGCTACACCTTC.

The chain combines TRBV28 with TRBJ2-7; D perhaps matches TRBD2 (6 bases). The V gene lost 2 bases and the J gene lost 5 bases, with 22 bases spanning the gap. In germline, CDR1 is MDHEN, CDR2 SYDVKM. The CDR3 loop spans 17 amino acids. In nucleotides, the CDR3 is TGTGCCAGCAGTTTACCGGTCGGCTATCCGGAGGGGCACGAGCAGTACTTC. Translating gives CASSLPVGYPEGHEQYF.

The genes are TRBV7-3 and TRBJ1-1; D is ambiguous. CDR3 length: 12 amino acids. V lost 3 bases, J lost 6 bases, and 8 bases lay in between. Germline CDR1 and CDR2: SGHTA and FQGTGA. CDR3: CASSFGGSEAFF. Here the CDR3 DNA reads TGTGCCAGCAGCTTCGGCGGATCTGAAGCTTTCTTT. Full variable domain (missing parts from reference TRBV7-3 and TRBJ1-1): GAGVSQTPSNKVTEKGKYVELRCDPISGHTALYWYRQSLGQGPEFLIYFQGTGAADDSGLPNDRFFAVRPEGSVSTLKIQRTERGDSAVYLCASSFGGSEAFFGQGTRLTVV.

CDR3 DNA sequence: TGCGCCAGCACCAAACCGGGACAGGGAGGCGAGACCCAGTACTTC. Translated, it gives CASTKPGQGGETQYF. The chain employs TRBV5-1 and TRBJ2-5, with 9 bases matching TRBD1. CDR3 length: 15 residues. The trim removed 6 bases at V and 5 bases at J, leaving 11 bases unmatched. CDR1 and CDR2 from the germline V gene are SGHRS and YFSETQ. The full variable domain, with the rest looked up from reference TRBV5-1 and TRBJ2-5, is KAGVTQTPRYLIKTRGQQVTLSCSPISGHRSVSWYQQTPGQGLQFLFEYFSETQRNKGNFPGRFSGRQFSNSRSEMNVSTLELGDSALYLCASTKPGQGGETQYFGPGTRLLVL.

This chain uses TRBV19 with TRBJ2-7; 8 nucleotides line up with TRBD1. Losses at the gene ends were 10 bases for V and 2 bases for J; bases not matched to a gene: 4. From germline, CDR1 is LNHDA and CDR2 SQIVND (reference sequence). The CDR3 is 12 amino acids. The CDR3 DNA reads as TGTGCCACTTCGGGACAGGCCTACGAGCAGTACTTC. It specifies CATSGQAYEQYF.

V gene TRBV5-4 combines with J gene TRBJ2-2; tentatively, D is TRBD2 (5 bases). The length of the CDR3 is 16 residues. Germline V gene sequence: CDR1 SGHNT, CDR2 YYREEE (reference sequence). The V end was cut by 0 bases, the J end by 4 bases, with 13 bases between. CDR3 coding DNA: TGTGCCAGCAGCTTGGCGACTACAATCGGCACCGGGGAGCTGTTTTTT. It is translated as CASSLATTIGTGELFF.

The V gene is TRBV9, the J gene TRBJ2-3; TRBD2 matches 9 bases. Germline loops: CDR1 SGDLS, CDR2 YYNGEE. V gave up 3 bases and J gave up 6 bases; unmatched junction bases: 8. The CDR3 contains 15 residues. Written as DNA, the CDR3 is TGTGCCAGCAGCGAGATAGGCGGGAGGGAGGATACGCAGTATTTT. It encodes CASSEIGGREDTQYF.

J is TRBJ2-7 and V is TRBV6-2 or TRBV6-3; 7 bases align to TRBD1. Germline trimming cut 2 bases from V and 2 bases from J; bases unmatched to any gene: 9. CDR1 and CDR2 from the germline V gene are MNHEY and SVGEGT. The CDR3 spans 16 residues. The chain's CDR3 is CASSYDGTEDPYEQYF. CDR3 sequence (DNA): TGTGCCAGCAGTTACGATGGGACAGAGGATCCCTACGAGCAGTACTTC.

The chain is built from TRBV4-3 and TRBJ1-2; possibly TRBD1 for D (6 bases). Germline V CDR1 and CDR2: LGHNA, YSLEER. This CDR3 region has 17 residues. Trimming cost V 0 bases and J 2 bases, with 16 bases left between them. CDR3 amino acids: CASSQDYPDSLNYGYTF. CDR3 DNA: TGCGCCAGCAGCCAAGATTACCCGGACAGCCTGAACTATGGCTACACCTTC.

Of note for this clone: The sample carries other DNA sequences with the same CDR3. This rearrangement joins TRBV6-6 to TRBJ1-3; 9 bases are a match to TRBD1. CDR3 length: 13 residues. Per the germline V gene, CDR1 is MNHNY and CDR2 is SVGAGI (reference sequence). The J segment lost 3 bases and the V segment lost 6 bases, leaving 0 bases of the junction unmatched. The CDR3 loop reads CASRTGGGNTIYF. DNA for the CDR3: TGTGCCAGCAGGACAGGGGGTGGAAACACCATATATTTT.

The chain is built from TRBV15 and TRBJ2-5, with 7 bases lining up with TRBD1. The CDR3 sequence is 15 residues long. Germline CDR1 LNHNV, CDR2 YYDKDF (reference sequence). V shed 4 bases and J 4 bases; nucleotides not matched to a gene: 9. The CDR3 DNA follows: TGTGCCACCAGCAAAAGAACAGGGGTGGCAGAGACCCAGTACTTC. Its protein is CATSKRTGVAETQYF.

This clone has only a few counts. The chain uses TRBV7-2 and TRBJ2-3; D is unclear. V dropped 9 bases and J dropped 2 bases, with 12 bases sitting between them. The CDR3 totals 13 residues. CDR1 and CDR2 from the germline V gene are SGHTA and FQGNSA. The CDR3 here is CASTAWVTDTQYF. The CDR3 nucleotides are TGTGCCAGTACAGCCTGGGTCACAGATACGCAGTATTTT.

This clone was seen only a few times. The chain employs TRBV2 and TRBJ1-3; D gene uncertain. V was clipped by 6 bases and J by 0 bases, with 6 bases between them. CDR1 and CDR2 (germline): SNHLY, FYNNEI. This CDR3 contains 13 residues. The CDR3 loop is CASRGLSGNTIYF. In DNA form, the CDR3 reads TGTGCCAGCAGGGGCCTCTCTGGAAACACCATATATTTT.

The rearrangement joins TRBV27 to TRBJ2-5, with TRBD1 as a possible D gene (6 bases). The V and J ends lost 6 bases and 2 bases respectively, with 19 bases between them. The CDR3 has 16 amino acids. In germline, CDR1 is MNHEY, CDR2 SMNVEV (reference sequence). The CDR3 spells CASSGTATGYQETQYF. The DNA for the CDR3 is TGTGCCAGCAGCGGGACCGCGACAGGCTATCAAGAGACCCAGTACTTC.

DNA of the CDR3: TGCGCCAGCAGCTTGGTTGGGCGGGTCACAGATACGCAGTATTTT. Its protein is CASSLVGRVTDTQYF. The chain carries TRBV5-1 and TRBJ2-3; D is possibly TRBD2 (5 bases). This CDR3 contains 15 residues. Between the trimmed V and J ends, which lost 0 bases and 2 bases, there was a span of 10 bases. Germline-derived CDR1 and CDR2 are SGHRS and YFSETQ.

The genes are TRBV18 and TRBJ1-2; 8 bases are shared with TRBD1. Per the germline V gene, CDR1 is KGHSH and CDR2 is LQKENI. The CDR3 length is 14 residues. Trimming cost V 6 bases and J 3 bases; bases outside gene matches: 6. The CDR3 is CASSPLDRDYGYTF. DNA of the CDR3: TGTGCCAGCTCCCCCCTGGACAGGGACTATGGCTACACCTTC.

This chain uses TRBV18 with TRBJ2-7; maybe TRBD1 (6 bases). Germline CDR1 and CDR2: KGHSH and LQKENI. CDR3 length: 13 amino acids. Trimming took 3 bases from V and 5 from J, leaving 11 bases between them. The CDR3 bases are TGTGCCAGCTCACCTGGGACATCCAACGAGCAGTACTTC. This sequence encodes CASSPGTSNEQYF.

The chain employs TRBV4-3 and TRBJ2-7, with 7 bases matching TRBD1. V shed 0 bases, J shed 3 bases, and the junction held 8 bases outside the gene matches. This CDR3 has 16 residues. Germline loops: CDR1 LGHNA, CDR2 YSLEER. Here the CDR3 reads CASSQDHRGLLYEQYF. CDR3 bases: TGCGCCAGCAGCCAAGACCACAGGGGCTTACTCTACGAGCAGTACTTC.

J is TRBJ2-1 and V is TRBV18; 11 bases match TRBD2. Unmatched junction bases numbered 4, after V lost 10 bases and J lost 5 bases. Germline-derived CDR1 and CDR2 are KGHSH and LQKENI. This CDR3 has 13 amino acids. Written as DNA, the CDR3 is TGTGCCACCAAACTAGCGGGGGACAATGAGCAGTTCTTC. Amino acids: CATKLAGDNEQFF.

V is TRBV5-6 and J is TRBJ2-7; 8 bases are a match to TRBD2. The V gene end was trimmed by 1 base and the J gene end by 6 bases; junction bases not matched to a gene: 9. Looked up from germline, CDR1 is SGHDT and CDR2 is YYEEEE. The length of the CDR3 is 15 residues. The CDR3 here is CASSLLSGSPSEQYF. The CDR3 nucleotides are TGTGCCAGCAGCTTGTTGAGCGGGAGTCCCAGCGAGCAGTACTTC.